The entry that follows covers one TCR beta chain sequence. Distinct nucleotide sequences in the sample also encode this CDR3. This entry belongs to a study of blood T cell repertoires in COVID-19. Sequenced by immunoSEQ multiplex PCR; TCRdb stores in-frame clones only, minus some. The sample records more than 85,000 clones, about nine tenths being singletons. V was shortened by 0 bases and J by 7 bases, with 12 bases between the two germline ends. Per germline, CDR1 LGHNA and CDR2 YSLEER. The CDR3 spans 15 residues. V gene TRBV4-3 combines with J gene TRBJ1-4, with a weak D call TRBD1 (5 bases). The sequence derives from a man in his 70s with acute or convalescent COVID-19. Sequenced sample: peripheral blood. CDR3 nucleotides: TGCGCCAGCAGCCAAGACCCCAGGGTTGGTGAAAAACTGTTTTTT. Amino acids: CASSQDPRVGEKLFF.